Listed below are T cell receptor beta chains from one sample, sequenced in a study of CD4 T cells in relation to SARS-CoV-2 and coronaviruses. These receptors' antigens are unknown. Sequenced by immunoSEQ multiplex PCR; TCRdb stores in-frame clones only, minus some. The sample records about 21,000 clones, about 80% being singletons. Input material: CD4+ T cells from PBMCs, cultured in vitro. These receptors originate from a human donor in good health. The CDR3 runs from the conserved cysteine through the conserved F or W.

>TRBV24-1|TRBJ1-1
CATSDLGNTEAFF
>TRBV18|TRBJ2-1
CASSQGQISYNEQFF
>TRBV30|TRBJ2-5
CAWSISLQETQYF
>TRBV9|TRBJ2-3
CASITGKGGGADTQYF
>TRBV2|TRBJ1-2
CATWDQFSYGYTF
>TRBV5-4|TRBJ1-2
CASSLATGRDYGYTF
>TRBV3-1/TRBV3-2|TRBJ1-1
CASSQDSGGSTEAFF
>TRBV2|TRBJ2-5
CASSERDTPGWTQYF
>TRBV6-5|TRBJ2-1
CASSSRLAVNEQFF
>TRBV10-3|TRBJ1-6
CAISGPGAPSPLHF
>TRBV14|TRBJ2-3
CASSQIPGLGTDTQYF
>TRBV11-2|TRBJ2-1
CASSSLAGVYNEQFF
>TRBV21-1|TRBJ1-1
CASSKGREDTEAFF
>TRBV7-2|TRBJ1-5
CASSSGFGQPQHF
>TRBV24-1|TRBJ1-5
CATSGAGGMLSNQPQHF
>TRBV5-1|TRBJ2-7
CASSHDSYEQYF
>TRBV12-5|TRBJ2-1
CASYPSAWGSSYNEQFF
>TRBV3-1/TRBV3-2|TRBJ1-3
CASKGGNTIYF
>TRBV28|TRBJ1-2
CASRGGDRANYGYTF
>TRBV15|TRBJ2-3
CATSRVAGFTDTQYF
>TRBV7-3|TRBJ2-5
CASSLLGDPKEKETQYF
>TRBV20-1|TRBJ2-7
CSAHIRGEQYF
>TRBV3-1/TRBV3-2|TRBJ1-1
CASSALGGDAEAFF
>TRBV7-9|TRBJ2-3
CASSPRDATDTQYF
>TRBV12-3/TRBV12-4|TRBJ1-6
CASSSSNNSPLHF
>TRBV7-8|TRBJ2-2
CASSPGLAGGRGTGELFF
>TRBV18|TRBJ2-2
CASSPGLARNTGELFF
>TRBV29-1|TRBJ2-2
CSVRQGGYTGELFF
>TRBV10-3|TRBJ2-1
CAIMRTGTYNEQFF
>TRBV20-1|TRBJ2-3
CSASGLAGVSDTQYF
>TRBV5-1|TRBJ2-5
CASSLGQGAGETQYF
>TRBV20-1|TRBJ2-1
CSAELAGEQFF
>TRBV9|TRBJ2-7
CASSPRGAAYEQYF
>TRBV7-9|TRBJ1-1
CAIDARGRTEAFF
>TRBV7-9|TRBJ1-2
CASSLEAGHNYGYTF
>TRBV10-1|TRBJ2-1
CASSESTGLAKDEQFF
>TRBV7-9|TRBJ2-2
CASSLGQGLNTGELFF
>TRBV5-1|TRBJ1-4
CASSLSRENEKLFF
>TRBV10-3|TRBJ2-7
CAIKGGLGFEQYF
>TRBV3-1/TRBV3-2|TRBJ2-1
CASSQGQGSYNEQFF